These 15 T cell receptor beta chains were all obtained from the same sample, sequenced in a study of CD8+CD57+ T cells in acquired aplastic anemia. Profiling of TCR beta VDJ combinations and CDR3 sequences used genomic DNA as template. TCRdb re-analysed the reads in MiXCR, keeping a single row per CDR3 protein. Among about 290,000 distinct CDR3 sequences listed, 56% were seen once. For sequencing, patients were chosen who had shown expansion of CD8+CD57+ cells by flow cytometry. What was sequenced was sorted CD4+, CD8+, or CD8+CD57+ T cells (not recorded which) from PBMCs. The receptors come from a human donor with aplastic anemia.

The gene calls are TRBV20-1 and TRBJ2-3; a weak D match, TRBD2 (5 bases). The V end lost 0 bases, the J end lost 0 bases, and 10 bases lay between the germline ends. The CDR3 length is 15 residues. CDR1 DFQATT and CDR2 SNEGSKA come from the germline V gene (reference sequence). In nucleotides, the CDR3 is TGCAGTGCTAGAGAAACACGGACTAGCACAGATACGCAGTATTTT. This translates into CSARETRTSTDTQYF.

The chain uses TRBV5-1 and TRBJ1-5, with 9 nucleotides matching TRBD1. Germline trimming cut 4 bases from V and 7 bases from J; bases unmatched to any gene: 3. CDR3 length equals 13 residues. Germline loops: CDR1 SGHRS, CDR2 YFSETQ. CDR3 in amino acids: CASSGDRGQPQHF. Written as DNA, the CDR3 is TGCGCCAGCAGCGGAGACAGGGGGCAGCCCCAGCATTTT.

This clonotype was observed many times. The rearrangement uses TRBV5-1 and TRBJ1-1; unclear D gene. CDR1 is SGHRS, CDR2 YFSETQ, per germline. The CDR3 has 14 amino acids. V was shortened by 1 base and J by 2 bases, with 9 bases between the two germline ends. CDR3 amino acids: CASSLSVLNTEAFF. For the CDR3, the DNA is TGCGCCAGCAGCTTGTCTGTGCTAAACACTGAAGCTTTCTTT.

This rearrangement joins TRBV5-1 to TRBJ1-1; no definite D call. This CDR3 contains 14 residues. V was trimmed by 0 bases and J by 1 base, leaving 7 bases between them. Germline V gene sequence: CDR1 SGHRS, CDR2 YFSETQ. The CDR3 DNA reads as TGCGCCAGCAGCTTGGCCCTGGCGAACACTGAAGCTTTCTTT. Translation: CASSLALANTEAFF. The complete variable domain, with remaining parts taken from reference TRBV5-1 and TRBJ1-1, reads KAGVTQTPRYLIKTRGQQVTLSCSPISGHRSVSWYQQTPGQGLQFLFEYFSETQRNKGNFPGRFSGRQFSNSRSEMNVSTLELGDSALYLCASSLALANTEAFFGQGTRLTVV.

The genes are TRBV18 and TRBJ2-5; tentatively, D is TRBD1 or TRBD2 (5 bases each). Trimming shortened V by 5 bases and J by 3 bases, and 10 bases separated the two germline ends. This CDR3 is built from 13 residues. Germline CDR1 is KGHSH and CDR2 is LQKENI. CDR3 nucleotide sequence: TGTGCCAGCTCAGCCGGGACCAAAGAGACCCAGTACTTC. This sequence encodes CASSAGTKETQYF. Together with reference TRBV18 and TRBJ2-5, the CDR3 gives the full variable domain: NAGVMQNPRHLVRRRGQEARLRCSPMKGHSHVYWYRQLPEEGLKFMVYLQKENIIDESGMPKERFSAEFPKEGPSILRIQQVVRGDSAAYFCASSAGTKETQYFGPGTRLLVL.

J is TRBJ2-5 and V is TRBV20-1; D call uncertain. The CDR3 has 8 amino acids. CDR1 is DFQATT, CDR2 SNEGSKA, per germline (reference sequence). V was clipped by 6 bases and J by 7 bases, with 3 bases between them. For the CDR3, the DNA is TGCAGTGCCTCGACCCAGTACTTC. Protein: CSASTQYF.

The chain uses TRBV6-6 and TRBJ1-2; the match to TRBD1 covers 8 bases. Trimming at V came to 6 bases and at J to 3 bases, leaving 6 bases not matched to a gene. Germline V lookup: CDR1 MNHNY, CDR2 SVGAGI (reference sequence). The CDR3 is 14 residues long. The CDR3 nucleotides are TGTGCCAGCAGGAAAGTGACAGGGGACTATGGCTACACCTTC. Translating gives CASRKVTGDYGYTF.

This clonotype came up many times. This chain links TRBV7-7 with TRBJ2-4; D uncertain. V was cut by 6 bases and J by 0 bases, with 9 bases left in between. Per germline, CDR1 SSHAT and CDR2 FNYEAQ (reference sequence). The CDR3 covers 14 residues. CDR3 protein: CASRSNEAKNIQYF. CDR3 sequence (DNA): TGTGCCAGCAGATCAAATGAAGCCAAAAACATTCAGTACTTC.

This clonotype was counted between two and nine times. V and J are TRBV25-1 and TRBJ1-6; 7 bases fit TRBD1. V lost 2 bases, J lost 11 bases, and 6 bases stayed unmatched. The CDR3 contains 14 residues. CDR1 is MGHDK and CDR2 is SYGVNS in the germline V gene. This CDR3 is CASSERQGPAPLHF. For the CDR3, the DNA is TGTGCCAGCAGTGAACGACAGGGCCCTGCACCCCTCCACTTT.

In the case of this clonotype: This CDR3 fails to terminate in the conserved phenylalanine or tryptophan, so it likely reflects a read error. This chain connects TRBV7-3 to TRBJ2-2; D may be TRBD2 (5 bases). CDR1 is SGHTA, CDR2 FQGTGA, per germline. The CDR3 totals 17 residues. Trimming cost V 5 bases and J 0 bases, with 16 bases left between them. The CDR3 here is CASSVEREKANTGELFY. The CDR3 DNA reads as TGTGCCAGCAGCGTAGAGAGGGAGAAGGCGAACACCGGGGAGCTGTTTTAT.

This clonotype was picked up many times. Mismatch with germline at one junction end may stem from a read error. The V gene is TRBV9, the J gene TRBJ2-7; D might be TRBD1 or TRBD2, each matching 6 bases. The CDR3 is 15 amino acids. CDR1 is SGDLS and CDR2 is YYNGEE in the germline V gene. The CDR3 DNA reads TGTGCCAGCAGCGTAGGCGGGACACCAACCTACGAGCGGTACTTC. This translates into CASSVGGTPTYERYF.

Concerning this clonotype itself: At one end, the junction sequence differs from germline, possibly due to a read error. The J gene is TRBJ2-3, the V gene TRBV7-2; 10 bases fit TRBD2. The CDR3 runs 18 residues. Germline V gene data show CDR1 as SGHTA and CDR2 as FQGNSA. CDR3 DNA sequence: TGCGCCAGCAGCTTGGCCCCTAGCGGGGGAGCGGGCACAGATACGCAGTATTTT. It encodes CASSLAPSGGAGTDTQYF.

This clonotype was recorded at least ten times. The chain joins TRBV7-8 to TRBJ1-4, with D possibly matching TRBD1 (6 bases). The CDR3 is made up of 15 amino acids. V was trimmed by 1 base and J by 8 bases, leaving 14 bases between them. Germline-derived CDR1 and CDR2 are SGHVS and FQNEAQ. DNA for the CDR3: TGTGCCAGCAGCTTAGGAAAACAGGGCGGAGAAAAACTGTTTTTT. Translated: CASSLGKQGGEKLFF.

The V gene is TRBV5-4, the J gene TRBJ1-1, with D uncertain. In germline, CDR1 is SGHNT, CDR2 YYREEE (reference sequence). Trimming cost V 0 bases and J 3 bases, with 6 bases left between them. The CDR3 is 13 residues long. CDR3 in amino acids: CASSLGRYTEAFF. CDR3 sequence (DNA): TGTGCCAGCAGCTTGGGTAGATACACTGAAGCTTTCTTT. Together with reference TRBV5-4 and TRBJ1-1, the CDR3 gives the full variable domain: ETGVTQSPTHLIKTRGQQVTLRCSSQSGHNTVSWYQQALGQGPQFIFQYYREEENGRGNFPPRFSGLQFPNYSSELNVNALELDDSALYLCASSLGRYTEAFFGQGTRLTVV.

The sample holds a few counts of this clonotype. The genes are TRBV7-2 and TRBJ1-1; weak D call: TRBD1 (5 bases). This CDR3 is 15 amino acids long. Trimming cost V 5 bases and J 5 bases, with 18 bases left between them. Germline CDR1 reads SGHTA; CDR2 reads FQGNSA. The CDR3 region is CASSRGSGRHTEAFF. The DNA of the CDR3 is TGTGCCAGCAGCCGCGGTTCAGGGCGGCATACTGAAGCTTTCTTT.